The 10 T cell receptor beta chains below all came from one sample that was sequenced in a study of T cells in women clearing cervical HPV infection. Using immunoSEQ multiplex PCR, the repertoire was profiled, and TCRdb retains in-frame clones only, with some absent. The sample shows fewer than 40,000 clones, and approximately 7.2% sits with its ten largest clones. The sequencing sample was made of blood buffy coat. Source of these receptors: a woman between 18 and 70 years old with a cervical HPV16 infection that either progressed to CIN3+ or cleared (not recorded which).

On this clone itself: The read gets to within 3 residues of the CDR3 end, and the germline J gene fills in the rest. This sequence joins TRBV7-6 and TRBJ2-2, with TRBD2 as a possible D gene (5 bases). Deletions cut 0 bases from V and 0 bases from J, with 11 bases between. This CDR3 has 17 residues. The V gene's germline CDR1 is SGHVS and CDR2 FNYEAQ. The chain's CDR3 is CASSLAVDGANTGELFF. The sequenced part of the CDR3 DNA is TGTGCCAGCAGCTTAGCGGTGGACGGGGCGAACACCGGGGAG.

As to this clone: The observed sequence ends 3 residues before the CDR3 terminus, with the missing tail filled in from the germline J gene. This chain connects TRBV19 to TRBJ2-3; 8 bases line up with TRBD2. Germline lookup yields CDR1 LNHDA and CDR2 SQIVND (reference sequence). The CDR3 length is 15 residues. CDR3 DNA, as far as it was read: TGTGCCAGTAGTACGGGGGGGATCAGTGGTCAGCCG. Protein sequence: CASSTGGISGQP. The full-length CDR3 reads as CASSTGGISGQPQYF.

The CDR3 DNA, read in part, is TGCGCCAGCAGCCAAGATCCGGACAGGCCCTATGGC. Amino acids: CASSQDPDRPYG. The CDR3 reads in full as CASSQDPDRPYGYTF. The J gene is TRBJ1-2, the V gene TRBV4-1, with TRBD1 matching 7 bases. The DNA ends 3 residues before the CDR3 does, and the rest of the CDR3 is filled in from the germline J gene. V lost 0 bases, J lost 4 bases, and 5 bases stayed unmatched. The CDR3 runs 15 residues. Germline V gene sequence: CDR1 MGHRA, CDR2 YSYEKL.

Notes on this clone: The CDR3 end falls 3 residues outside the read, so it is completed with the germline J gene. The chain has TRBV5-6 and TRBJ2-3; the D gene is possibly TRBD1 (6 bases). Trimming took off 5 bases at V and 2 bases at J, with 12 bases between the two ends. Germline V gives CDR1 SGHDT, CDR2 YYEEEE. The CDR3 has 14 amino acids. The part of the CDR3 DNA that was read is TGTGCCAGCAGAAGGGCAGGGGTCACAGATACG. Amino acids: CASRRAGVTDT. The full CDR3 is CASRRAGVTDTQYF.

The CDR3 here is CASSLDRDSPLHF. The sequenced part of the CDR3 DNA is TGTGCCAGCAGCTTGGACAGGGATTCACCC. The chain links TRBV5-4 to TRBJ1-6; tentatively, D is TRBD1 (6 bases). The missing CDR3 end, 3 residues past where the read stops, is filled in from the germline J gene. Germline V gene lookup returns CDR1 SGHNT and CDR2 YYREEE (reference sequence). The CDR3 runs 13 residues. The ends were cut back, 0 bases at V and 8 bases at J, with 6 bases in the middle.

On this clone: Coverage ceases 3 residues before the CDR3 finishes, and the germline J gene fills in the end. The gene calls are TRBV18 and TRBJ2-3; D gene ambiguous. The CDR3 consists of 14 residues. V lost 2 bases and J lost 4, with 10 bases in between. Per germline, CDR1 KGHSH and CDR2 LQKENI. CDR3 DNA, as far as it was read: TGTGCCAGCTCACCATCCGGGTTTGCAGATACG. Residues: CASSPSGFADT. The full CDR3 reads CASSPSGFADTQYF. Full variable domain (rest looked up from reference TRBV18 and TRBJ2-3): NAGVMQNPRHLVRRRGQEARLRCSPMKGHSHVYWYRQLPEEGLKFMVYLQKENIIDESGMPKERFSAEFPKEGPSILRIQQVVRGDSAAYFCASSPSGFADTQYFGPGTRLTVL.

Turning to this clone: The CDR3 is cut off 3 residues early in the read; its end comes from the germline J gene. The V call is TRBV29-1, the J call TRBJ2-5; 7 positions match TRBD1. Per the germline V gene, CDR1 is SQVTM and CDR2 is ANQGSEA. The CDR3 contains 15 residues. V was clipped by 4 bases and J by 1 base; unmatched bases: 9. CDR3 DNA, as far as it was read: TGCAGCGTTGGGGGGCTGACAGGGTCCCAAGAGACC. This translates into CSVGGLTGSQET. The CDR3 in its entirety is CSVGGLTGSQETQYF.

CDR3: CSARDEGGQGLQPQHF. The sequenced CDR3 bases are TGCAGTGCTAGAGATGAAGGGGGACAGGGTCTACAGCCC. The chain combines TRBV20-1 with TRBJ1-5, with TRBD1 identical over 9 bases. Sequencing ends 3 residues short of the CDR3 end; the germline J gene provides the rest. Trimming at V came to 0 bases and at J to 7 bases, leaving 10 bases not matched to a gene. CDR3 length equals 16 residues. The germline gives CDR1 DFQATT, CDR2 SNEGSKA (reference sequence).

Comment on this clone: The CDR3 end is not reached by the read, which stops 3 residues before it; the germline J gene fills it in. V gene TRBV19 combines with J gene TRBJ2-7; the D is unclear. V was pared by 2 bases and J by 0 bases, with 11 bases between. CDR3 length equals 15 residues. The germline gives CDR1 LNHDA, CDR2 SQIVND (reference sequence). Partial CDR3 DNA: TGTGCCAGTAGTATATCCAGACTGAGCTCCTACGAG. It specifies CASSISRLSSYE. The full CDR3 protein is CASSISRLSSYEQYF.

Incomplete CDR3 DNA: TGTGCCAGCAGAGCGACAGGGTTAGGCTATGGC. Its translation: CASRATGLGYG. The full CDR3 reads CASRATGLGYGYTF. The gene calls are TRBV12-3 or TRBV12-4 and TRBJ1-2; TRBD1 agrees at 7 bases. Coverage ceases 3 residues before the CDR3 finishes, and the germline J gene fills in the end. The CDR3 covers 14 residues. Unmatched junction bases numbered 8, after V lost 6 bases and J lost 4 bases.